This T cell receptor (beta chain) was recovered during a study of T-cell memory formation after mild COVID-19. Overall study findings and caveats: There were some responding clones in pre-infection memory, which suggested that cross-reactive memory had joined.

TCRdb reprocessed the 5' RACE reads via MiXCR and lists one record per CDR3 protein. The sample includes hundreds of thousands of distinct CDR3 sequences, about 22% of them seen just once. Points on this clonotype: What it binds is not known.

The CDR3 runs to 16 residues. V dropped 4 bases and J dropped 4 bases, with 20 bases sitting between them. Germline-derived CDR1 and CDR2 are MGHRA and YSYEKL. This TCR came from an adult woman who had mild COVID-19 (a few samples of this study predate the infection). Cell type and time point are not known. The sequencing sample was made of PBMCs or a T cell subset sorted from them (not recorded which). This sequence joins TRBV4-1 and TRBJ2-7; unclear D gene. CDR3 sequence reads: CASSPRHRTLAYEQYF. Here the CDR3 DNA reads TGCGCCAGCAGCCCGAGACACCGAACCCTGGCGTACGAGCAGTACTTC.